The 20 T cell receptor beta chains listed next were all sequenced from one sample in a study of radiotherapy plus CTLA-4 blockade in lung cancer. The repertoire was sequenced with immunoSEQ multiplex PCR; TCRdb's copy has only in-frame clones and lacks some. The sample contains 60,000 to 70,000 clones, around 79% of which appear only once. The specimen comprised peripheral blood, sampled from a patient treated with radiotherapy plus ipilimumab. These receptors came from a human donor with non-small cell lung cancer who had a complete response to radiotherapy plus ipilimumab.

V gene TRBV2 combines with J gene TRBJ1-5; possible D gene TRBD1, 6 bases. Per the germline V gene, CDR1 is SNHLY and CDR2 is FYNNEI. This CDR3 is built from 15 residues. Trimming removed 6 bases at V and 1 base at J, with 13 bases between. CDR3 residues: CASRRDILSNQPQHF. CDR3 nucleotide sequence: TGTGCCAGCAGGAGGGACATTTTAAGCAATCAGCCCCAGCATTTT.

This chain links TRBV5-1 with TRBJ2-5; TRBD1 agrees at 9 bases. Germline V gene sequence: CDR1 SGHRS, CDR2 YFSETQ. V lost 0 bases and J lost 5; bases outside the gene matches: 5. The CDR3 totals 15 residues. This chain's CDR3 is CASSLGDRDFETQYF. The CDR3, as DNA: TGCGCCAGCAGCTTGGGGGACAGGGACTTTGAGACCCAGTACTTC. Using reference TRBV5-1 and TRBJ2-5 for the parts outside the CDR3, the full variable domain is KAGVTQTPRYLIKTRGQQVTLSCSPISGHRSVSWYQQTPGQGLQFLFEYFSETQRNKGNFPGRFSGRQFSNSRSEMNVSTLELGDSALYLCASSLGDRDFETQYFGPGTRLLVL.

The gene calls are TRBV7-7 and TRBJ2-5, with D unclear. The CDR3 length is 13 residues. CDR1 SSHAT and CDR2 FNYEAQ come from the germline V gene (reference sequence). CDR3: CANSLVQQETQYF. CDR3 DNA: TGTGCTAACAGCTTAGTGCAGCAAGAGACCCAGTACTTC.

This clone was recorded once. The chain employs TRBV6-6 and TRBJ1-3; TRBD1 is a possible D gene (6 bases). Per the germline V gene, CDR1 is MNHNY and CDR2 is SVGAGI (reference sequence). Trimming removed 2 bases from V and 3 bases from J, with 11 bases in between. The CDR3 loop spans 15 amino acids. In nucleotides, the CDR3 is TGTGCCAGCAGTTACGTGGGGGGCGGTGGAAACACCATATATTTT. It translates to CASSYVGGGGNTIYF.

The V and J genes are TRBV19 and TRBJ1-5, with 11 positions matching TRBD1. The junction had 7 bases not matched to a gene; V was cut back by 5 bases and J by 4 bases. The CDR3 length is 16 residues. In germline, CDR1 is LNHDA, CDR2 SQIVND (reference sequence). The CDR3 sequence is CASSAQDRGRNQPQHF. The CDR3 DNA reads as TGTGCCAGTAGTGCCCAGGACAGGGGGCGAAATCAGCCCCAGCATTTT.

V usage is TRBV10-1 and J usage is TRBJ1-6, with D uncertain. Deletions cut 8 bases from V and 10 bases from J, with 15 bases between. CDR1 is WNHNN, CDR2 SYGVQD, per germline (reference sequence). The CDR3 is 13 residues long. The CDR3 nucleotides are TGCGCCAGCGCGGCCCGGGAATCCTCACCCCTCCACTTT. Its protein product is CASAARESSPLHF.

V is TRBV9 and J is TRBJ1-1; the match to TRBD1 covers 7 bases. This CDR3 is 15 amino acids long. Germline V gives CDR1 SGDLS, CDR2 YYNGEE. V lost 0 bases to trimming and J lost 6 bases; unmatched junction nucleotides: 8. The chain's CDR3 is CASSVETTGRAEAFF. CDR3 sequence (DNA): TGTGCCAGCAGCGTAGAGACGACAGGGAGGGCTGAAGCTTTCTTT.

This rearrangement joins TRBV11-3 to TRBJ2-1; 8 bases align to TRBD2. From germline, CDR1 is SGHNT and CDR2 YENEEA. Losses at the gene ends were 4 bases for V and 0 bases for J; bases not matched to a gene: 11. The CDR3 spans 18 residues. The CDR3, as DNA: TGTGCCAGCAGCTCAACCGAACCTCGGGGGGGCTCCTACAATGAGCAGTTCTTC. As protein: CASSSTEPRGGSYNEQFF.

The chain has TRBV10-3 and TRBJ2-1, with a possible D match to TRBD1 (5 bases). CDR1 and CDR2 from the germline V gene are ENHRY and SYGVKD. V lost 0 bases to trimming and J lost 4 bases, with 7 bases between them. This CDR3 has 14 amino acids. In DNA, the CDR3 is TGTGCCATCAGTGAGTCGACAGTTTACAATGAGCAGTTCTTC. It specifies CAISESTVYNEQFF.

As concerns this clone: A junction boundary mismatches the germline segment, possibly from a read error. The CDR3 DNA sequence: TGTGCTAGCAGCTTAGATCAGGGCTCTGGAAACACCATATATTTT. Translated: CASSLDQGSGNTIYF. V is TRBV7-7 and J is TRBJ1-3, with D possibly matching TRBD1 (5 bases). Germline V gives CDR1 SSHAT, CDR2 FNYEAQ (reference sequence). CDR3 length equals 15 residues.

This chain uses TRBV7-2 with TRBJ1-5; no definite D call. The germline V gene encodes CDR1 SGHTA and CDR2 FQGNSA. The V gene lost 4 bases and the J gene lost 3 bases, with 7 bases spanning the gap. This CDR3 comprises 13 residues. The CDR3 region has the DNA TGTGCCAGCAGCTCGGTAAACAATCAGCCCCAGCATTTT. Its protein product is CASSSVNNQPQHF.

The chain carries TRBV7-6 and TRBJ2-5; 12 bases match TRBD1. With 1 base clipped from V and 4 bases from J, the junction kept 4 bases outside the gene matches. The CDR3 runs to 16 residues. From germline, CDR1 is SGHVS and CDR2 FNYEAQ. The CDR3 nucleotides are TGTGCCAGCAGCTTAGTTGGGGACAGGGGGCGAGAGACCCAGTACTTC. It codes for CASSLVGDRGRETQYF.

CDR3 protein: CASSLFRRNTGELFF. As DNA, the CDR3 is TGTGCCAGCAGTTTATTCAGGAGAAACACCGGGGAGCTGTTTTTT. The genes are TRBV27 and TRBJ2-2; no definite D call. The V gene's germline CDR1 is MNHEY and CDR2 SMNVEV (reference sequence). The V and J ends lost 1 base and 2 bases respectively, with 8 bases between them. The CDR3 sequence is 15 residues long.

The rearrangement uses TRBV6-1 and TRBJ2-1; 7 nucleotides agree with TRBD2. The trim removed 2 bases at V and 4 bases at J, leaving 5 bases unmatched. CDR1 is MNHNS, CDR2 SASEGT, per germline. The CDR3 consists of 15 residues. The CDR3 bases are TGTGCCAGCAGTGAACGGGCGGGAGCGTACAATGAGCAGTTCTTC. This sequence encodes CASSERAGAYNEQFF.

The chain uses TRBV5-1 and TRBJ2-1; perhaps TRBD2 as D (6 bases). V gave up 4 bases and J gave up 3 bases, with 11 bases separating them. Germline CDR1 SGHRS, CDR2 YFSETQ. The CDR3 has 14 residues. CDR3 in DNA: TGCGCCAGCAGCGGGGGGTCTAGCTACAATGAGCAGTTCTTC. This translates into CASSGGSSYNEQFF.

CDR3 nucleotides: TGTGCCTGGAGTGTACCGGCGACAGCGCGAGACACTGAAGCTTTCTTT. As protein: CAWSVPATARDTEAFF. This chain uses TRBV30 with TRBJ1-1, with D possibly matching TRBD1 (5 bases). The CDR3 is 16 residues long. The V gene lost 0 bases and the J gene lost 3 bases, with 17 bases spanning the gap. Germline lookup yields CDR1 GTSNPN and CDR2 SVGIG (reference sequence). Looking up the rest from reference TRBV30 and TRBJ1-1 gives the full variable domain: SQTIHQWPATLVQPVGSPLSLECTVEGTSNPNLYWYRQAAGRGLQLLFYSVGIGQISSEVPQNLSASRPQDRQFILSSKKLLLSDSGFYLCAWSVPATARDTEAFFGQGTRLTVV.

There are a few counts of this clone. The chain uses TRBV27 and TRBJ1-4, with D perhaps TRBD1 (6 bases). The CDR3 loop spans 15 amino acids. V lost 6 bases and J 6 bases, leaving 17 bases between the germline ends. In germline, CDR1 is MNHEY, CDR2 SMNVEV (reference sequence). CDR3 sequence: CASRPWTDDDEKLFF. The DNA for the CDR3 is TGTGCCAGCAGACCATGGACAGACGACGATGAAAAACTGTTTTTT.

This chain joins TRBV30 and TRBJ1-1; a weak D match, TRBD1 (6 bases). Germline CDR1 GTSNPN, CDR2 SVGIG (reference sequence). The length of the CDR3 is 14 residues. Trimming removed 5 bases at V and 6 bases at J, with 19 bases between. CDR3 coding DNA: TGTGCCTGGGACAACAGGGTGTCGTTCCCTGAAGCTTTCTTT. As protein: CAWDNRVSFPEAFF.

This clone was seen a single time. This chain connects TRBV30 to TRBJ2-5, with a possible D match to TRBD2 (5 bases). V was cut by 2 bases and J by 2 bases, with 9 bases left in between. Germline assignment: CDR1 GTSNPN and CDR2 SVGIG (reference sequence). This CDR3 is 13 amino acids long. CDR3 coding DNA: TGTGCCTGGAGTAAAGGGAGACAAGAGACCCAGTACTTC. Translation: CAWSKGRQETQYF. The full variable domain, in which reference TRBV30 and TRBJ2-5 provide the parts outside the CDR3, is SQTIHQWPATLVQPVGSPLSLECTVEGTSNPNLYWYRQAAGRGLQLLFYSVGIGQISSEVPQNLSASRPQDRQFILSSKKLLLSDSGFYLCAWSKGRQETQYFGPGTRLLVL.

This sequence joins TRBV9 and TRBJ2-1; 12 nucleotides line up with TRBD2. This CDR3 has 19 amino acids. CDR1 is SGDLS and CDR2 is YYNGEE in the germline V gene. Losses at the gene ends were 4 bases for V and 0 bases for J; bases not matched to a gene: 11. The chain's CDR3 is CASSSSRLAGANSYNEQFF. CDR3 in DNA: TGTGCCAGCAGCTCGTCCCGACTAGCGGGAGCCAACTCCTACAATGAGCAGTTCTTC.